Listed here are 21 T cell receptor beta chains from one sample, sequenced in a study of blood T cell repertoires in COVID-19. TCRdb's table, derived via immunoSEQ multiplex PCR, lists solely in-frame clones and lacks some. Of roughly 520,000 clones in the sample, approximately 90% are singletons; the top ten hold 1.5% to 2%. Specimen: PBMCs or T cells enriched from blood (not recorded which). The receptors originated from a woman aged 40-49 years who had recovered from COVID-19.

The rearrangement joins TRBV19 to TRBJ2-7; 7 nucleotides align to TRBD2. CDR3 length: 17 amino acids. Germline CDR1 LNHDA, CDR2 SQIVND (reference sequence). V dropped 3 bases and J dropped 4; count of bases not matched to a gene: 15. CDR3 residues: CASSMGLRRERGYEQYF. In DNA, the CDR3 is TGTGCCAGTAGTATGGGTTTAAGGCGGGAGAGAGGGTACGAGCAGTACTTC. The complete variable domain, with remaining parts taken from reference TRBV19 and TRBJ2-7, reads DGGITQSPKYLFRKEGQNVTLSCEQNLNHDAMYWYRQDPGQGLRLIYYSQIVNDFQKGDIAEGYSVSREKKESFPLTVTSAQKNPTAFYLCASSMGLRRERGYEQYFGPGTRLTVT.

Comments on this clone: This same CDR3 is encoded by further DNA sequences in the sample. The chain combines TRBV7-2 with TRBJ1-2; TRBD1 aligns across 7 bases. With 1 base clipped from V and 8 bases from J, the junction kept 4 bases outside the gene matches. This CDR3 has 13 amino acids. Germline V CDR1 and CDR2: SGHTA, FQGNSA. CDR3 region: CASSLEGARGYTF. CDR3 nucleotide sequence: TGTGCCAGCAGCTTAGAGGGGGCACGCGGCTACACCTTC.

The chain uses TRBV29-1 and TRBJ1-1, with 10 positions matching TRBD1. V lost 6 bases and J lost 3; bases outside the gene matches: 7. Germline V CDR1 and CDR2: SQVTM, ANQGSEA. The CDR3 is 14 amino acids. The CDR3 DNA follows: TGCAGCGTCCTCAGACAGGGGGCGGACACTGAAGCTTTCTTT. Translated: CSVLRQGADTEAFF.

The chain combines TRBV19 with TRBJ1-1, with D possibly matching TRBD1 (6 bases). V lost 7 bases and J lost 2, with 17 bases in between. Germline CDR1 and CDR2: LNHDA and SQIVND (reference sequence). This CDR3 has 15 amino acids. CDR3 sequence reads: CASTSFLGGNTEAFF. Here the CDR3 DNA reads TGTGCCAGTACCTCCTTCTTAGGGGGTAACACTGAAGCTTTCTTT.

The gene calls are TRBV11-3 and TRBJ2-1; D gene ambiguous. Trimming took off 3 bases at V and 8 bases at J, with 14 bases between the two ends. CDR1 SGHNT and CDR2 YENEEA come from the germline V gene. The CDR3 is made up of 14 amino acids. This CDR3 reads CASSLRSVIDEQFF. CDR3 sequence (DNA): TGTGCCAGCAGCTTGAGGTCCGTTATAGATGAGCAGTTCTTC. The full variable domain, with the rest looked up from reference TRBV11-3 and TRBJ2-1, is EAGVVQSPRYKIIEKKQPVAFWCNPISGHNTLYWYLQNLGQGPELLIRYENEEAVDDSQLPKDRFSAERLKGVDSTLKIQPAELGDSAVYLCASSLRSVIDEQFFGPGTRLTVL.

The gene calls are TRBV2 and TRBJ1-3, with D tentatively TRBD1 (5 bases). Germline V CDR1 and CDR2: SNHLY, FYNNEI. V lost 10 bases and J 0 bases, leaving 13 bases between the germline ends. This CDR3 comprises 14 residues. The CDR3 spells CATRQLRSGNTIYF. In nucleotides, the CDR3 is TGTGCCACCCGACAGTTGCGCTCTGGAAACACCATATATTTT.

Comment on this clone: Other nucleotide sequences from this sample produce the same CDR3. The chain is built from TRBV7-2 and TRBJ2-7; D unresolved. V was pared by 0 bases and J by 3 bases, with 6 bases between. This CDR3 is 13 amino acids long. Germline loops: CDR1 SGHTA, CDR2 FQGNSA. CDR3: CASSLAEIYEQYF. DNA of the CDR3: TGTGCCAGCAGCTTAGCGGAGATCTACGAGCAGTACTTC.

V is TRBV19 and J is TRBJ2-7; a possible D gene is TRBD2 (6 bases). Per germline, CDR1 LNHDA and CDR2 SQIVND (reference sequence). The CDR3 loop spans 17 amino acids. The V gene lost 3 bases and the J gene lost 4 bases, with 22 bases spanning the gap. The CDR3 protein is CASSILHSGTLSYEQYF. The CDR3 region has the DNA TGTGCCAGTAGTATCCTCCATAGCGGTACATTATCGTACGAGCAGTACTTC.

The rearrangement links TRBV9 to TRBJ2-1, with D perhaps matching TRBD2 (5 bases). The V end lost 2 bases, the J end lost 3 bases, and 12 bases lay between the germline ends. This CDR3 has 15 residues. Per germline, CDR1 SGDLS and CDR2 YYNGEE. In DNA form, the CDR3 reads TGTGCCAGCAGCGTCGAGGGAGACCTCTACAATGAGCAGTTCTTC. It yields the protein CASSVEGDLYNEQFF.

The rearrangement uses TRBV19 and TRBJ2-3, with TRBD2 matching over 8 bases. The germline CDR1 and CDR2 sequences are LNHDA and SQIVND (reference sequence). Germline trimming cut 9 bases from V and 4 bases from J; bases unmatched to any gene: 6. This CDR3 contains 13 residues. DNA of the CDR3: TGTGCCAGCGGGGGGGGGTTCCCAGATACGCAGTATTTT. Encoded protein: CASGGGFPDTQYF.

Concerning this clone: Compared with germline, one end of the junction differs, possibly owing to a read error. The CDR3 sequence: CASSPSLTGAGLF. CDR3 coding DNA: TGTGCCAGCAGTCCGTCGTTGACAGGCGCGGGCCTATTC. This chain links TRBV12-3 or TRBV12-4 with TRBJ1-2; possible D gene TRBD1, 6 bases. The CDR3 extends over 13 amino acids.

V gene TRBV5-1 combines with J gene TRBJ2-7; TRBD2 is a possible D gene (5 bases). V gave up 3 bases and J gave up 4 bases, with 8 bases separating them. This CDR3 spans 12 amino acids. CDR1 and CDR2 (germline): SGHRS, YFSETQ. CDR3 sequence: CASSSGNYEQYF. The CDR3 coding sequence is TGCGCCAGCAGCTCGGGGAATTACGAGCAGTACTTC.

This chain links TRBV12-3 or TRBV12-4 with TRBJ2-1; a weak D match, TRBD2 (5 bases). Trimming cost V 6 bases and J 7 bases, with 13 bases left between them. CDR3 size: 13 residues. The CDR3 DNA follows: TGTGCCAGCAGCCTCCTGGAGGAAAATGAGCAGTTCTTC. It yields the protein CASSLLEENEQFF.

This sequence joins TRBV11-3 and TRBJ2-3, with 11 bases aligning to TRBD2. Trimming cost V 4 bases and J 4 bases; bases outside gene matches: 10. This CDR3 region has 17 residues. CDR1 SGHNT and CDR2 YENEEA come from the germline V gene. This CDR3 is CASSSPTSGSYADTQYF. For the CDR3, the DNA is TGTGCCAGCAGCTCCCCCACTAGCGGGAGCTATGCAGATACGCAGTATTTT.

The chain couples TRBV4-2 to TRBJ2-3, with 8 bases aligning to TRBD2. The CDR3 is 15 amino acids. Germline assignment: CDR1 LGHNA and CDR2 YNFKEQ. V lost 0 bases and J lost 4; bases outside the gene matches: 3. As DNA, the CDR3 is TGTGCCAGCAGCCAAGAGTTAGCGGGATCAGATACGCAGTATTTT. It specifies CASSQELAGSDTQYF.

This clone was picked up one time. The chain joins TRBV5-6 to TRBJ1-2; 10 nucleotides line up with TRBD1. The length of the CDR3 is 15 residues. Germline loops: CDR1 SGHDT, CDR2 YYEEEE. The V and J ends lost 7 bases and 8 bases, in that order; junction bases with no gene match: 14. The CDR3 loop reads CASRGRSGQGGGYTF. Written as DNA, the CDR3 is TGTGCCAGCCGCGGACGGTCAGGACAGGGGGGAGGCTACACCTTC.

This sequence joins TRBV5-1 and TRBJ2-3, with TRBD1 matching over 11 bases. Unmatched junction bases numbered 8, after V lost 4 bases and J lost 7 bases. In germline, CDR1 is SGHRS, CDR2 YFSETQ. This CDR3 region has 15 residues. The CDR3 DNA reads as TGCGCCAGCAGCCCAAGGACAGGGGGCGTAAATACGCAGTATTTT. This encodes CASSPRTGGVNTQYF.

The chain uses TRBV3-1 (or the pseudogene TRBV3-2) and TRBJ2-5; 9 nucleotides align to TRBD1. V was clipped by 0 bases and J by 7 bases; unmatched bases: 6. The germline V gene encodes CDR1 LGHDT and CDR2 YNNKEL (reference sequence). This CDR3 contains 15 residues. The CDR3 spells CASSQDRSTGGTQYF. The CDR3 nucleotides are TGTGCCAGCAGCCAAGATAGATCGACAGGGGGGACCCAGTACTTC.

The genes are TRBV5-5 and TRBJ1-1; 8 positions match TRBD1. CDR1 is SGHKS, CDR2 YYEKEE, per germline (reference sequence). V trimming: 4 bases; J trimming: 3 bases; junction bases outside the gene matches: 11. This CDR3 spans 16 amino acids. DNA for the CDR3: TGTGCCAGCAGCCAGGGCCAGGGGGCAGGCGACACTGAAGCTTTCTTT. It specifies CASSQGQGAGDTEAFF.

The chain links TRBV9 to TRBJ2-2, with D unclear. V lost 3 bases and J 9 bases, leaving 9 bases between the germline ends. Per the germline V gene, CDR1 is SGDLS and CDR2 is YYNGEE. The CDR3 extends over 12 amino acids. This CDR3 reads CASSEFGRELFF. DNA of the CDR3: TGTGCCAGCAGCGAGTTTGGCCGGGAGCTGTTTTTT. The variable domain in full, with the rest retrieved from reference TRBV9 and TRBJ2-2, is DSGVTQTPKHLITATGQRVTLRCSPRSGDLSVYWYQQSLDQGLQFLIQYYNGEERAKGNILERFSAQQFPDLHSELNLSSLELGDSALYFCASSEFGRELFFGEGSRLTVL.

In its sample, this clone was seen a few times. The chain recombines TRBV12-2 with TRBJ2-7; TRBD1, the table's D call, lacks a check against the DNA. TRBV12-2 is a documented pseudogene. The CDR3 runs 12 residues. The CDR3 loop reads CASRPTGNEQYF. The DNA of the CDR3 is TGTGCAAGTCGACCGACAGGGAACGAGCAGTACTTC.